These 15 T cell receptor beta chains share one sample of origin, sequenced in a study of human T cells and chemical hapten exposure. TCRdb used MiXCR to reprocess the RACE reads, holding one entry per CDR3 protein. Here the sample spans about 80,000 distinct CDR3 sequences, roughly 10% being singletons. Time point: patch test 2, 6 weeks after DPC sensitization. Described treatment: therapeutic diphenylcyclopropenone sensitization with weekly scalp DPC. Here the sequenced sample was whole blood, taken in connection with sensitization to the hapten diphenylcyclopropenone (DPC). The receptors shown here come from a woman aged 30 to 39 with alopecia areata. Some clones in this sample may be carry-over from other donors' samples.

This chain links TRBV11-2 with TRBJ1-1, with 7 bases matching TRBD1. The CDR3 extends over 15 amino acids. The ends lost 4 bases at V and 0 bases at J; junction bases unmatched: 5. Germline V gene lookup returns CDR1 SGHAT and CDR2 FQNNGV. CDR3 loop: CASSSSTGLNTEAFF. The CDR3 DNA sequence: TGTGCCAGCAGCTCTTCGACAGGGCTGAACACTGAAGCTTTCTTT.

This clonotype was found a few times. The rearrangement joins TRBV6-2 or TRBV6-3 to TRBJ2-3, with D tentatively TRBD1 or TRBD2 (5 bases each). Germline values: CDR1 MNHEY, CDR2 SVGEGT. Trimming took off 6 bases at V and 0 bases at J, with 10 bases between the two ends. The CDR3 runs 14 residues. CDR3 amino acids: CASSRDPSTDTQYF. CDR3 DNA sequence: TGTGCCAGCAGCCGGGACCCGAGCACAGATACGCAGTATTTT.

This clonotype has ten or more counts. The rearrangement joins TRBV2 to TRBJ2-1; D not certain. The V and J ends lost 5 bases and 1 base respectively, with 12 bases between them. This CDR3 is 15 amino acids long. The germline CDR1 and CDR2 sequences are SNHLY and FYNNEI. CDR3 residues: CASSYAESSYNEQFF. CDR3 DNA: TGTGCCAGCAGTTACGCCGAGAGTTCCTACAATGAGCAGTTCTTC.

This sequence joins TRBV28 and TRBJ2-5, with D hard to call. The CDR3 is 12 residues long. Trimming took off 3 bases at V and 9 bases at J, with 11 bases between the two ends. CDR1 and CDR2 (germline): MDHEN, SYDVKM. The CDR3 loop reads CASSFRGVSQYF. The CDR3 DNA sequence: TGTGCCAGCAGTTTCCGCGGTGTTTCCCAGTACTTC.

The chain has TRBV21-1 and TRBJ1-2. TRBV21-1 is a documented pseudogene. This CDR3 region has 15 residues. The CDR3 loop is CASSKADKKNYGYTF. DNA for the CDR3: TGTGCCAGCAGCAAAGCCGACAAAAAGAACTATGGCTACACCTTC.

At least ten counts were recorded for this clonotype. The rearrangement uses TRBV11-3 and TRBJ2-1, with D perhaps assigned TRBD1 or TRBD2 (5 bases each). This CDR3 has 18 residues. In germline, CDR1 is SGHNT, CDR2 YENEEA. V shed 4 bases and J shed 3 bases, with 22 bases lying between them. CDR3 region: CASSYVGDDSLIYNEQFF. The CDR3 DNA sequence: TGTGCCAGCAGCTATGTAGGGGACGACAGTCTGATCTACAATGAGCAGTTCTTC.

This chain connects TRBV28 to TRBJ2-1; tentatively, D is TRBD1 (6 bases). Germline V CDR1 and CDR2: MDHEN, SYDVKM. This CDR3 is 15 amino acids long. Trimming took 3 bases from V and 0 from J, leaving 9 bases between them. The CDR3 region is CASSLPDSSYNEQFF. DNA for the CDR3: TGTGCCAGCAGTTTGCCGGACAGCTCCTACAATGAGCAGTTCTTC.

This clonotype was found a few times. The chain employs TRBV3-1 and TRBJ2-1; 9 bases are shared with TRBD2. This CDR3 is 15 amino acids long. V lost 3 bases to trimming and J lost 6 bases; unmatched junction nucleotides: 6. CDR1 and CDR2 from the germline V gene are LGHDT and YNNKEL (reference sequence). The CDR3 protein is CASSHPSTSGNEQFF. The CDR3 DNA follows: TGTGCCAGCAGCCACCCGTCGACTAGCGGCAATGAGCAGTTCTTC.

This clonotype came up a few times. The CDR3, as DNA: TGTGCCAGCAGTCTTACCGGGACAGAACAGTTCTTC. Translation: CASSLTGTEQFF. V gene TRBV7-3 combines with J gene TRBJ2-1, with 7 bases matching TRBD1. In germline, CDR1 is SGHTA, CDR2 FQGTGA. This CDR3 is 12 amino acids long. With 6 bases clipped from V and 13 bases from J, the junction kept 9 bases outside the gene matches.

V is TRBV5-1 and J is TRBJ2-2; 11 bases line up with TRBD1. The junction had 4 bases not matched to a gene; V was cut back by 3 bases and J by 6 bases. This CDR3 contains 15 residues. Germline V gene lookup returns CDR1 SGHRS and CDR2 YFSETQ. CDR3: CASSSGQGVPGELFF. Written as DNA, the CDR3 is TGCGCCAGCAGCTCGGGACAGGGGGTCCCCGGGGAGCTGTTTTTT. Full variable domain (outside the CDR3, taken from reference TRBV5-1 and TRBJ2-2): KAGVTQTPRYLIKTRGQQVTLSCSPISGHRSVSWYQQTPGQGLQFLFEYFSETQRNKGNFPGRFSGRQFSNSRSEMNVSTLELGDSALYLCASSSGQGVPGELFFGEGSRLTVL.

The V gene is TRBV9, the J gene TRBJ2-7; the match to TRBD1 covers 10 bases. Germline CDR1 reads SGDLS; CDR2 reads YYNGEE. V trimming: 4 bases; J trimming: 3 bases; junction bases outside the gene matches: 4. This CDR3 comprises 14 residues. CDR3 amino acids: CASSSGDRGYEQYF. The CDR3 DNA follows: TGTGCCAGCAGCTCCGGGGACAGGGGCTACGAGCAGTACTTC.

This clonotype was found many times. The V call is TRBV18, the J call TRBJ2-7; 8 nucleotides agree with TRBD1. The germline CDR1 and CDR2 sequences are KGHSH and LQKENI. The CDR3 spans 15 residues. Trimming at V came to 3 bases and at J to 4 bases, leaving 8 bases not matched to a gene. CDR3 region: CASSPLGTGGYEQYF. CDR3 nucleotide sequence: TGTGCCAGCTCACCTCTTGGGACAGGAGGGTACGAGCAGTACTTC.

The chain employs TRBV11-1 and TRBJ1-1; no reliable D call. CDR1 is SGHAT, CDR2 FQDESV, per germline (reference sequence). Trimming took 1 base from V and 0 from J, leaving 12 bases between them. This CDR3 has 16 residues. The CDR3 bases are TGTGCCAGCAGCTTAGGGGGTATGCGTCTGAACACTGAAGCTTTCTTT. It codes for CASSLGGMRLNTEAFF.

This clonotype was found many times. This chain uses TRBV11-1 with TRBJ2-1; the D is unclear. Germline V gene lookup returns CDR1 SGHAT and CDR2 FQDESV (reference sequence). The germline V and J ends were trimmed by 0 bases and 9 bases, with 9 bases remaining between them. The CDR3 loop spans 13 amino acids. In DNA form, the CDR3 reads TGTGCCAGCAGCTTAGCACTTTATAGTGAGCAGTTCTTC. This gives the protein CASSLALYSEQFF. The variable domain in full, with the rest retrieved from reference TRBV11-1 and TRBJ2-1, is EAEVAQSPRYKITEKSQAVAFWCDPISGHATLYWYRQILGQGPELLVQFQDESVVDDSQLPKDRFSAERLKGVDSTLKIQPAELGDSAMYLCASSLALYSEQFFGPGTRLTVL.

This clonotype was seen ten or more times. This chain joins TRBV2 and TRBJ2-7; perhaps TRBD2 as D (6 bases). CDR1 and CDR2 from the germline V gene are SNHLY and FYNNEI. The CDR3 spans 13 residues. V lost 8 bases, J lost 5 bases, and 16 bases lay in between. This chain's CDR3 is CASEGRRGDEQYF. CDR3 in DNA: TGTGCCAGCGAAGGCAGGAGGGGAGACGAGCAGTACTTC.